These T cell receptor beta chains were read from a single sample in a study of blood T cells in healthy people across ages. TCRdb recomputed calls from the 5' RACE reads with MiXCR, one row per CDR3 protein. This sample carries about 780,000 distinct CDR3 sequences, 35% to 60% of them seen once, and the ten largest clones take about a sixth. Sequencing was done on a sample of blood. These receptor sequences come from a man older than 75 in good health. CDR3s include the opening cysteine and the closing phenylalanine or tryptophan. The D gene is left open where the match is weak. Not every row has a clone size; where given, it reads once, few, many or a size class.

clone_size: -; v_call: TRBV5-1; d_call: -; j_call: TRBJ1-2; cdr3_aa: CASSLEAGYYGYTF; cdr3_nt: TGCGCCAGCAGCTTGGAGGCGGGTTACTATGGCTACACCTTC
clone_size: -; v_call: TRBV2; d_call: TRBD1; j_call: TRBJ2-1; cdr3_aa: CASSGRQGVYNEQFF; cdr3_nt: TGTGCCAGCAGTGGGAGACAGGGGGTATACAATGAGCAGTTCTTC
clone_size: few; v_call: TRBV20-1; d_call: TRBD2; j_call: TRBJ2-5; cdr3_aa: CSASDRGLAGGTQETQYF; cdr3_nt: TGCAGTGCTAGCGACCGAGGGCTAGCGGGAGGCACCCAAGAGACCCAGTACTTC
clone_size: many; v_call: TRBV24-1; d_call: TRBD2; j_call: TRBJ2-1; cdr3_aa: CATSDLTSGRALNEQFF; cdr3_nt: TGTGCCACCAGTGATCTGACTAGCGGGAGGGCCCTCAATGAGCAGTTCTTC
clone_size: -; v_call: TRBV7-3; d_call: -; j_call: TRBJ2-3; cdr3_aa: CASSLVPADTQYF; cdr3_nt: TGTGCCAGCAGCTTAGTTCCAGCAGATACGCAGTATTTT
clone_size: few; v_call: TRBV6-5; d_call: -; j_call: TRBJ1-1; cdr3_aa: CASSYSGGDEAFF; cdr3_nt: TGTGCCAGCAGTTACTCGGGGGGGGATGAAGCTTTCTTT
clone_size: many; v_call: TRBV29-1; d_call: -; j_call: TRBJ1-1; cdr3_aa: CSVLDGVVTEAFF; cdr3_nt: TGCAGCGTTCTAGACGGAGTGGTCACTGAAGCTTTCTTT
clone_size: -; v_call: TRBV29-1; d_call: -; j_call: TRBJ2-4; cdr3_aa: CSVWQTSSSGNIQYF; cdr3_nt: TGCAGCGTTTGGCAGACAAGCAGCTCTGGAAACATTCAGTACTTC
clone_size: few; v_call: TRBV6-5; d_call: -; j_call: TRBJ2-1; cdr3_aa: CASRIRGEQFF; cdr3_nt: TGTGCCAGCAGGATCCGAGGTGAGCAGTTCTTC
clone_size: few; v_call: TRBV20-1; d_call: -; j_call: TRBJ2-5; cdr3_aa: CSASGTSGETQYF; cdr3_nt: TGCAGTGCTAGTGGGACCTCGGGGGAGACCCAGTACTTC
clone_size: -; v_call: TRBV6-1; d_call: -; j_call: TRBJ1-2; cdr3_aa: CASSDPGDPGHYGYIF; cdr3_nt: TGTGCCAGCAGTGATCCGGGGGACCCTGGGCACTATGGCTACATCTTC
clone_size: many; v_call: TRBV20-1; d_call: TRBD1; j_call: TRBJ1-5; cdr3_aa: CSAPILPDRAWSNQPQHF; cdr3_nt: TGCAGTGCTCCGATCCTTCCGGACAGGGCTTGGAGCAATCAGCCCCAGCATTTT
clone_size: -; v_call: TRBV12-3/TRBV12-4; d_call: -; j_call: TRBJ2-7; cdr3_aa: CASSPPGGPHSDEQYF; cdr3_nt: TGTGCCAGCAGTCCCCCTGGAGGACCGCACTCCGACGAGCAGTACTTC
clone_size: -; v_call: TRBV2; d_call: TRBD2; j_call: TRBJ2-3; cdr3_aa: CASSESPSGSDTQYF; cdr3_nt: TGTGCCAGCAGTGAAAGCCCTAGCGGGAGTGATACGCAGTATTTT
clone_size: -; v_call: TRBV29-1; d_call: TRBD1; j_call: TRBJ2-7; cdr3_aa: CSVGSGTVDTYEQYF; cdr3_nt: TGCAGCGTCGGCTCGGGGACAGTCGACACGTACGAGCAGTACTTC
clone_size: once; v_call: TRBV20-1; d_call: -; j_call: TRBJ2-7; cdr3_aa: CSARDPQRHYEQYF; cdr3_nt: TGCAGTGCTAGAGATCCACAGCGGCACTACGAGCAGTACTTC
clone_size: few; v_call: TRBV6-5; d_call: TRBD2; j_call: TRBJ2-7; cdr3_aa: CASSLGTSGRFYEQYF; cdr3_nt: TGTGCCAGCAGCCTAGGGACTAGCGGGAGGTTTTACGAGCAGTACTTC
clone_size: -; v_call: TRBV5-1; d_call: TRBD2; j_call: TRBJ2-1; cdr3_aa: CASRLTGTSGRVSYNEQFF; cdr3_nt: TGCGCCAGCCGCCTTACCGGGACTAGCGGTAGGGTCTCCTACAATGAGCAGTTCTTC
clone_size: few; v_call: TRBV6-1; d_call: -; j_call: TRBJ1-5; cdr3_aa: CASSEAEGVGNQPQHF; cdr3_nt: TGTGCCAGCAGTGAAGCGGAGGGTGTTGGCAATCAGCCCCAGCATTTT
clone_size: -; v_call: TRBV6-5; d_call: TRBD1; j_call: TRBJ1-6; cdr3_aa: CTSSRDRGYNSPLHF; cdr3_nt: TGTACCAGCAGTCGGGACAGGGGCTATAATTCACCCCTCCACTTT
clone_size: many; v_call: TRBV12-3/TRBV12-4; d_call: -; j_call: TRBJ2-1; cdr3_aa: CASSSYPSSYNEQFF; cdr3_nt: TGTGCCAGCAGTTCCTACCCGAGCTCCTACAATGAGCAGTTCTTC
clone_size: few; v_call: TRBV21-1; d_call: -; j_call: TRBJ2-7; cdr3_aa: CASRISREWSYEQYF; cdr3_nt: TGTGCCAGCAGAATTTCGCGGGAGTGGTCCTACGAGCAGTACTTC
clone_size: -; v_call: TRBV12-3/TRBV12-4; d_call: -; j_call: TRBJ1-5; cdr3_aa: CASRDQGSNQPQHF; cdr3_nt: TGTGCCAGCAGAGACCAGGGGAGCAATCAGCCCCAGCATTTT
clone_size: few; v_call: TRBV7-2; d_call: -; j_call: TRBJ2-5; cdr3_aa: CASSLAGGQPNEQYF; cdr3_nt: TGTGCCAGCAGCTTAGCCGGAGGACAGCCTAATGAGCAGTACTTC
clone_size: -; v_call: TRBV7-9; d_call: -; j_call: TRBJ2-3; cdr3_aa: CASSLTSPRGDTQYF; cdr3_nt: TGTGCCAGCAGCTTAACAAGTCCAAGGGGGGATACGCAGTATTTT
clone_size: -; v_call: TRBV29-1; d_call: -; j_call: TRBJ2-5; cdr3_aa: CSVEGVVGETQYF; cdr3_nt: TGCAGCGTTGAAGGAGTGGTGGGGGAGACCCAGTACTTC
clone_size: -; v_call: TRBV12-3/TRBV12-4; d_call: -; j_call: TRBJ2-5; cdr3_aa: CASSFPRLDPYNEQYF; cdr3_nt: TGTGCCAGCAGTTTCCCCCGACTGGATCCCTACAATGAGCAGTACTTC
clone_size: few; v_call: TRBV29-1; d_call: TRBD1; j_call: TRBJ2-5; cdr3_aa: CSVGGTGAYQETQYF; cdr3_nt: TGCAGCGTAGGCGGGACAGGCGCGTACCAAGAGACCCAGTACTTC
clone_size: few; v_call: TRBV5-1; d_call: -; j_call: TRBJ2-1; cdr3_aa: CASGGASAYNEQFF; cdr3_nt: TGCGCCAGTGGTGGGGCTAGCGCTTACAATGAGCAGTTCTTC
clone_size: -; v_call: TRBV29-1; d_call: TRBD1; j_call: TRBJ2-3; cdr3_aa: CSVRHGQGKIDTQYF; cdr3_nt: TGCAGCGTCCGCCACGGACAGGGTAAAATCGATACGCAGTATTTT
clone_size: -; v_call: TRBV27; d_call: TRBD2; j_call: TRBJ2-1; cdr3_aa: CASSFRTSGRAPLFF; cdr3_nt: TGTGCCAGCAGTTTTCGGACTAGCGGGAGGGCCCCGTTGTTCTTC
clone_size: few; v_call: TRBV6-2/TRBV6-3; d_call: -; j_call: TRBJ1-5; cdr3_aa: CASSSRGRINQPQHF; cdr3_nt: TGTGCCAGCAGTTCGCGGGGACGCATAAATCAGCCCCAGCATTTT
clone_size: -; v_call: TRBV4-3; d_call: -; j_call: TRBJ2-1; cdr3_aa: CVSSPGEGRTENEQFF; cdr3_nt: TGCGTCAGCAGCCCCGGCGAAGGGAGGACGGAAAATGAGCAGTTCTTC
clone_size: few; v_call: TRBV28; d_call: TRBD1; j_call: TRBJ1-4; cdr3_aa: CASSSQGAEEKLFF; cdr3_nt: TGTGCCAGCAGTTCGCAGGGGGCTGAGGAAAAACTGTTTTTT
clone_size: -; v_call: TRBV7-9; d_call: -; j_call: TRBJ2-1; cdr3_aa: CASRRGVGGRESYNEQFF; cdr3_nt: TGTGCCAGCAGGAGAGGGGTCGGAGGGCGGGAAAGCTACAATGAGCAGTTCTTC
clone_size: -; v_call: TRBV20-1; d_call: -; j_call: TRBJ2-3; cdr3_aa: CSASRGTPADTQYF; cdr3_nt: TGCAGTGCTAGCCGTGGGACCCCCGCGGATACGCAGTATTTT
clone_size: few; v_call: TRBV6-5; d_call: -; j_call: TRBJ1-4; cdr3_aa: CASSYSRNQEKLFF; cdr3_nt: TGTGCCAGCAGTTACTCGAGGAACCAGGAAAAACTGTTTTTT
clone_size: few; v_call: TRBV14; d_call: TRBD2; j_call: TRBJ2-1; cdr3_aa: CASSHLFEGGHRYEQFF; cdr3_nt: TGTGCCAGCAGCCACCTATTCGAGGGAGGGCATCGGTATGAGCAGTTCTTC
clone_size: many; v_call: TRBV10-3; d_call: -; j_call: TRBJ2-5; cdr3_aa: CAISESGESGETQYF; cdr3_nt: TGTGCCATCAGTGAGTCAGGAGAGAGTGGAGAGACCCAGTACTTC
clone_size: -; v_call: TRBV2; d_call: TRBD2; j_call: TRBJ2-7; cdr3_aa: CASRTSGTTYEQYF; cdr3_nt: TGTGCCAGCAGAACTAGCGGAACCACCTACGAGCAGTACTTC
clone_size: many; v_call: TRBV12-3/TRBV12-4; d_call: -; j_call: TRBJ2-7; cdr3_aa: CASSPREHTYEQYF; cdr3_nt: TGTGCCAGCAGTCCCCGGGAGCATACCTACGAGCAGTACTTC
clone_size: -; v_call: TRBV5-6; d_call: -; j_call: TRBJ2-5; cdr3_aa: CASSLLRPEQETQYF; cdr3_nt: TGTGCCAGCAGCTTGCTTCGGCCGGAACAAGAGACCCAGTACTTC
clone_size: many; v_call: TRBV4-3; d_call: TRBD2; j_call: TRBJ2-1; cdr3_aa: CASSQLADRNEQFF; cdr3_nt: TGCGCCAGCAGCCAGCTAGCGGATAGGAATGAGCAGTTCTTC
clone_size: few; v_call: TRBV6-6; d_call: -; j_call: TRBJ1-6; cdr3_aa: CASRRTASSYNSPLHF; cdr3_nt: TGTGCCAGCAGAAGGACAGCGAGCTCCTATAATTCACCCCTCCACTTT